This T cell receptor beta chain was profiled in a study of CD8 T cells in ankylosing spondylitis. TCRdb re-called the 5' RACE reads with MiXCR, one entry per CDR3 protein. The sample records around 280,000 distinct CDR3 sequences, 15% to 25% being singletons. This CDR3 region has 14 residues. The junction had 2 bases not matched to a gene; V was cut back by 3 bases and J by 4 bases. Per the germline V gene, CDR1 is DFQATT and CDR2 is SNEGSKA (reference sequence). The sequenced sample was blood, either unsorted or a sorted T cell fraction (not recorded which). The TCR comes from a male donor with ankylosing spondylitis or in good health (not recorded which). This rearrangement joins TRBV20-1 to TRBJ1-4; 10 nucleotides align to TRBD1. The CDR3 coding sequence is TGCAGTGCTAGGGGGACAGGGGATAATGAAAAACTGTTTTTT. Its translation is CSARGTGDNEKLFF.